The text below deals with one T cell receptor beta chain. This entry is derived from a study of T cell changes during pregnancy in multiple sclerosis. Assay: immunoSEQ multiplex PCR; the TCRdb copy retains only in-frame clones and omits some. The sample includes about 40,000 clones, 90% to 95% of them seen just once. The CDR3 is 19 amino acids. Germline V gene data show CDR1 as MDHEN and CDR2 as SYDVKM. The trim removed 4 bases at V and 8 bases at J, leaving 19 bases unmatched. This sequence was found in a female donor with multiple sclerosis, enrolled in a pregnancy study. The rearrangement joins TRBV28 to TRBJ1-6; 8 bases line up with TRBD1. Sequenced here: peripheral blood, sampled in the third trimester of pregnancy. CDR3 amino acids: CASSSEQFRGRNSHSPLHF. The CDR3 DNA sequence: TGTGCCAGCAGTTCAGAGCAGTTCAGGGGGCGTAATAGTCATTCACCCCTCCACTTT.